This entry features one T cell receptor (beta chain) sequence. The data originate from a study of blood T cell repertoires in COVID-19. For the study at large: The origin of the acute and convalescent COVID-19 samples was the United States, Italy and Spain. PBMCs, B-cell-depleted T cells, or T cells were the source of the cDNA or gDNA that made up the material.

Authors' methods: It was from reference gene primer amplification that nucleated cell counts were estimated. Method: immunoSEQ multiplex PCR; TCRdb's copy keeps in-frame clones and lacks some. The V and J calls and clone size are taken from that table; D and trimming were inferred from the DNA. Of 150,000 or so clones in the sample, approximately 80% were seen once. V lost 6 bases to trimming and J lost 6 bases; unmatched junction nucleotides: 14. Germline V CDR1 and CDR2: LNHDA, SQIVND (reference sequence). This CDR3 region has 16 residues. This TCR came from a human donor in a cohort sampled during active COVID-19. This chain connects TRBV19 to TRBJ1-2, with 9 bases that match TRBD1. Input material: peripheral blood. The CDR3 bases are TGTGCCAGTAGCACCGGGACAGGGACGGTCAGCGATGGCTACACCTTC. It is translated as CASSTGTGTVSDGYTF. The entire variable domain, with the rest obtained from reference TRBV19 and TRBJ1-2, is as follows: DGGITQSPKYLFRKEGQNVTLSCEQNLNHDAMYWYRQDPGQGLRLIYYSQIVNDFQKGDIAEGYSVSREKKESFPLTVTSAQKNPTAFYLCASSTGTGTVSDGYTFGSGTRLTVV.